What follows are 10 T cell receptor beta chains derived from one specimen sequenced in a study of T cell changes during pregnancy in multiple sclerosis. The data were produced by immunoSEQ multiplex PCR, yet TCRdb's version contains in-frame clones alone and is incomplete. The data show some 54,000 clones, with roughly 93% seen just once and around 1.7% held by the top ten. The starting material was peripheral blood, obtained after pregnancy. The receptors here all came from a female donor with multiple sclerosis, enrolled in a pregnancy study.

This CDR3 reads CASSLMESYEQYF. The CDR3, as DNA: TGTGCCAGCAGCTTAATGGAGTCCTACGAGCAGTACTTC. The chain joins TRBV7-3 to TRBJ2-7; no clear D gene. The CDR3 covers 13 residues. Germline-derived CDR1 and CDR2 are SGHTA and FQGTGA. Trimming removed 1 base at V and 1 base at J, with 5 bases between.

The chain joins TRBV19 to TRBJ2-7; 14 bases map to TRBD2. Trimming at V came to 3 bases and at J to 6 bases, leaving 7 bases not matched to a gene. This CDR3 spans 16 amino acids. Looked up from germline, CDR1 is LNHDA and CDR2 is SQIVND (reference sequence). The CDR3 DNA sequence: TGTGCCAGTAGTATCGCGGGACTAGCGGGAGTTAGCGAGCAGTACTTC. It yields the protein CASSIAGLAGVSEQYF.

V and J are TRBV18 and TRBJ2-7; 11 bases are a match to TRBD2. V lost 4 bases to trimming and J lost 5 bases; unmatched junction nucleotides: 7. The germline CDR1 and CDR2 sequences are KGHSH and LQKENI. The length of the CDR3 is 15 residues. The CDR3 DNA reads as TGTGCCAGCTCACTAACTAGCGGGAGTACCAACGAGCAGTACTTC. It translates to CASSLTSGSTNEQYF.

The chain combines TRBV28 with TRBJ2-2; 10 bases are a match to TRBD1. The CDR3 is 15 residues long. V lost 6 bases to trimming and J lost 4 bases; unmatched junction nucleotides: 5. Looked up from germline, CDR1 is MDHEN and CDR2 is SYDVKM. CDR3 in DNA: TGTGCCAGCAGGGAGGACAGGGGGTTCACCGGGGAGCTGTTTTTT. It yields the protein CASREDRGFTGELFF.

The chain couples TRBV6-6 to TRBJ2-1; 11 bases align to TRBD2. Trimming took 2 bases from V and 7 from J; bases not matched to a gene: 7. CDR1 and CDR2 from the germline V gene are MNHNY and SVGAGI (reference sequence). The CDR3 is made up of 16 amino acids. The CDR3 DNA is TGTGCCAGCAGTTACGGGCTAGCGGGAGGAGTTAATGAGCAGTTCTTC. This sequence encodes CASSYGLAGGVNEQFF.

The chain combines TRBV7-2 with TRBJ2-1; tentative D call: TRBD1 (5 bases). V lost 5 bases to trimming and J lost 8 bases, with 10 bases between them. This CDR3 comprises 12 residues. Germline CDR1 and CDR2: SGHTA and FQGNSA. CDR3 coding DNA: TGTGCCAGCAGCCGACCAGGGTATGAGCAGTTCTTC. It is translated as CASSRPGYEQFF.

The chain joins TRBV7-2 to TRBJ2-1; D is possibly TRBD2 (6 bases). The CDR3 runs 15 residues. The germline V and J ends were trimmed by 5 bases and 4 bases, with 15 bases remaining between them. Germline V gene data show CDR1 as SGHTA and CDR2 as FQGNSA. The CDR3 protein is CASSPEVAAYNEQFF. DNA for the CDR3: TGTGCCAGCAGCCCGGAGGTAGCGGCATACAATGAGCAGTTCTTC.

The J gene is TRBJ2-7, the V gene TRBV4-3; D unresolved. CDR1 and CDR2 (germline): LGHNA, YSLEER. The CDR3 has 13 residues. The ends were cut back, 1 base at V and 2 bases at J, with 6 bases in the middle. CDR3 DNA sequence: TGCGCCAGCAGCCAAGCCCCCACCTACGAGCAGTACTTC. Encoded protein: CASSQAPTYEQYF.

This clone has just one count. The genes are TRBV5-4 and TRBJ2-2; tentative D call: TRBD1 (6 bases). V lost 2 bases, J lost 2 bases, and 10 bases lay in between. Germline V gene lookup returns CDR1 SGHNT and CDR2 YYREEE (reference sequence). The CDR3 contains 15 residues. CDR3 nucleotides: TGTGCCAGCAGCTTCCAGGGGACCAACACCGGGGAGCTGTTTTTT. This sequence encodes CASSFQGTNTGELFF.

This clone has only one observation. The gene calls are TRBV9 and TRBJ2-1; 7 positions match TRBD2. Unmatched junction bases numbered 6, after V lost 0 bases and J lost 9 bases. In germline, CDR1 is SGDLS, CDR2 YYNGEE. The CDR3 extends over 14 amino acids. The CDR3, as DNA: TGTGCCAGCAGCGTAGGGGAGGGGCATAGTGAGCAGTTCTTC. Amino acids: CASSVGEGHSEQFF. Drawing the rest from reference TRBV9 and TRBJ2-1, the complete variable domain is DSGVTQTPKHLITATGQRVTLRCSPRSGDLSVYWYQQSLDQGLQFLIQYYNGEERAKGNILERFSAQQFPDLHSELNLSSLELGDSALYFCASSVGEGHSEQFFGPGTRLTVL.